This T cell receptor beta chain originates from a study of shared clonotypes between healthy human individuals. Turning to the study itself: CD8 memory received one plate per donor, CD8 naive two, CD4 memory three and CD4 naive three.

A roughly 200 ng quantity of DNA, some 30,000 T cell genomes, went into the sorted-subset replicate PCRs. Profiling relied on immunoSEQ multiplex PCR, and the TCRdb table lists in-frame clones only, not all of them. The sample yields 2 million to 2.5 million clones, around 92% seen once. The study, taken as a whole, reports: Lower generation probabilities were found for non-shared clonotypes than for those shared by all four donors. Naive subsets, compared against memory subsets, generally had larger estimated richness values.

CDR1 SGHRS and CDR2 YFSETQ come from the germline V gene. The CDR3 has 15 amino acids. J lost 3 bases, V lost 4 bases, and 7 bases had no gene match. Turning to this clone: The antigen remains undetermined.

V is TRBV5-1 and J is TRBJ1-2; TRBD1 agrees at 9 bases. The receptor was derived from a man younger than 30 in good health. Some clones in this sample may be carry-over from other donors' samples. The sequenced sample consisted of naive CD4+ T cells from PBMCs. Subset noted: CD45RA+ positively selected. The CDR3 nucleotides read TGCGCCAGCAGCCGAGAGACAGGGGGTGACTATGGCTACACCTTC. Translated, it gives CASSRETGGDYGYTF.